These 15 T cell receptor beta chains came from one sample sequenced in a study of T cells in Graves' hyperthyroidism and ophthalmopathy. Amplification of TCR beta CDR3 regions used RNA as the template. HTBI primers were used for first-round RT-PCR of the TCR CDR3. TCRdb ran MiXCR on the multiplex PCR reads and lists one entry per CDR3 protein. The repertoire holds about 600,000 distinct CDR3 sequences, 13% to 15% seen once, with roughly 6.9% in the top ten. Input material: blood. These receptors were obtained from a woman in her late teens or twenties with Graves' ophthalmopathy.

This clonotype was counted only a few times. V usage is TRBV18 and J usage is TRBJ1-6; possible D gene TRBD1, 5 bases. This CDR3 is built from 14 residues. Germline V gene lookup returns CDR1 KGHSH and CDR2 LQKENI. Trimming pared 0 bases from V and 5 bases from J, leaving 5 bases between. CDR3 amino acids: CASSPPGDNSPLHF. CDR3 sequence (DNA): TGTGCCAGCTCACCACCGGGGGATAATTCACCCCTCCACTTT. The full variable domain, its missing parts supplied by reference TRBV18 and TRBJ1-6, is NAGVMQNPRHLVRRRGQEARLRCSPMKGHSHVYWYRQLPEEGLKFMVYLQKENIIDESGMPKERFSAEFPKEGPSILRIQQVVRGDSAAYFCASSPPGDNSPLHFGNGTRLTVT.

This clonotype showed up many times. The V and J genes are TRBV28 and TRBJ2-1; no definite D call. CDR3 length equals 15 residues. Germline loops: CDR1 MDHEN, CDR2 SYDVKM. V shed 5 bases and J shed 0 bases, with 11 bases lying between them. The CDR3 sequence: CASSPTAFSYNEQFF. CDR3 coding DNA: TGTGCCAGCAGTCCGACCGCATTCTCCTACAATGAGCAGTTCTTC.

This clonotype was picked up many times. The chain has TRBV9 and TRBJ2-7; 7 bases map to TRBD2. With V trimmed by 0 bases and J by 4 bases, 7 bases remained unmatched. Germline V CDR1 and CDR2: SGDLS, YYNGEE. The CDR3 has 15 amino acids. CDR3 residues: CASSVAAGAGYEQYF. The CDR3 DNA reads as TGTGCCAGCAGCGTAGCGGCGGGAGCGGGATACGAGCAGTACTTC.

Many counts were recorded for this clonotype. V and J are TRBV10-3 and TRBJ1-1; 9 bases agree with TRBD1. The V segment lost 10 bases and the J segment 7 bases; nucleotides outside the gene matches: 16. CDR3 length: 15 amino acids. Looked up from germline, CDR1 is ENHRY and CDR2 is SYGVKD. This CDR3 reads CATETGGFNGNEAFF. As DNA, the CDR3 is TGTGCCACCGAGACAGGGGGGTTCAATGGGAATGAAGCTTTCTTT.

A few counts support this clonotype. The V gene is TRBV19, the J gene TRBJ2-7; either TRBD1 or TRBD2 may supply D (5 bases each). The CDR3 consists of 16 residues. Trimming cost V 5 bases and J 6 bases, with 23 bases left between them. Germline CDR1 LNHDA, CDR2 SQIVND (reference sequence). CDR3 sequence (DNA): TGTGCCAGTAGTCCGGTTTCCACGGGGCTTGGGCGCGAGCAGTACTTC. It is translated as CASSPVSTGLGREQYF.

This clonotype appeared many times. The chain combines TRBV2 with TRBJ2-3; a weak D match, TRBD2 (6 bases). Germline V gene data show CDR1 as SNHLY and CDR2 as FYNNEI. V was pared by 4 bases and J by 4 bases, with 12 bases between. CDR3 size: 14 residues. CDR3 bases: TGTGCCAGCAGTGGACGGGAGAGCTCAGATACGCAGTATTTT. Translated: CASSGRESSDTQYF.

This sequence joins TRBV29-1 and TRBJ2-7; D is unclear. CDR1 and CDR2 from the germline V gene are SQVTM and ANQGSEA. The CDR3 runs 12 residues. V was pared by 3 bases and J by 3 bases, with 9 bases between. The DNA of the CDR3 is TGCAGCGTTGAGGGTCCCTTCTACGAGCAGTACTTC. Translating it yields CSVEGPFYEQYF.

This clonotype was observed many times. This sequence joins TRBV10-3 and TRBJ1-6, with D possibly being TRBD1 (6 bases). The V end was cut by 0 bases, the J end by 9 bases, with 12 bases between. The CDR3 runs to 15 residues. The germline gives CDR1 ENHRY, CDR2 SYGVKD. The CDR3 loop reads CAISESTGSSSPLHF. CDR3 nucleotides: TGTGCCATCAGTGAGTCGACAGGATCGAGTTCACCCCTCCACTTT.

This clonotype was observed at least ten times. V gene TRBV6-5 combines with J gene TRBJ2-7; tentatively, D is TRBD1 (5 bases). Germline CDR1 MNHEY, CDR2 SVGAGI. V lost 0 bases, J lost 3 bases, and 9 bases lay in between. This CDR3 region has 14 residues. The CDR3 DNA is TGTGCCAGCAGTTACTCGGGCAGGGACTACGAGCAGTACTTC. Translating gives CASSYSGRDYEQYF.

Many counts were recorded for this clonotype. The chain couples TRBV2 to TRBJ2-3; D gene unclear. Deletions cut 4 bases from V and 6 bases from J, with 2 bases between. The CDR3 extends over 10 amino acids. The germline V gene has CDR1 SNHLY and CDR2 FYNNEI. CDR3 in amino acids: CASSGDTQYF. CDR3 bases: TGTGCCAGCAGTGGTGATACGCAGTATTTT.

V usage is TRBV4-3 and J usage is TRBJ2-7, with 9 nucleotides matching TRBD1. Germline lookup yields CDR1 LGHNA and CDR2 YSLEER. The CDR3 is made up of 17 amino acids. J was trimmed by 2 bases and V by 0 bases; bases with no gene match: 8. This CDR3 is CASSQDPAGTGTYEQYF. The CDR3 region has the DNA TGCGCCAGCAGCCAAGATCCGGCCGGGACAGGGACCTACGAGCAGTACTTC.

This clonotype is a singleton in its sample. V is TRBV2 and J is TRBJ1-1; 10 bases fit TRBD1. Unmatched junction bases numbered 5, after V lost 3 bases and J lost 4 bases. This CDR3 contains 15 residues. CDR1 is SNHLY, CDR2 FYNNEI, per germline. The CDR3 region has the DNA TGTGCCAGCAGTGATCGGACAGGGGGAGGCACTGAAGCTTTCTTT. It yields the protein CASSDRTGGGTEAFF. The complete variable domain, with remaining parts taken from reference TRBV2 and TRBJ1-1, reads EPEVTQTPSHQVTQMGQEVILRCVPISNHLYFYWYRQILGQKVEFLVSFYNNEISEKSEIFDDQFSVERPDGSNFTLKIRSTKLEDSAMYFCASSDRTGGGTEAFFGQGTRLTVV.

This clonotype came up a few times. DNA for the CDR3: TGTGCCAGTAGGGCTAGGGCACGATCCTACGAGCAGTACTTC. Translated: CASRARARSYEQYF. This chain joins TRBV19 and TRBJ2-7; D is unresolved. Germline CDR1 LNHDA, CDR2 SQIVND (reference sequence). This CDR3 spans 14 amino acids. With 6 bases removed from V and 1 base from J, the gap between germline ends came to 13 bases.

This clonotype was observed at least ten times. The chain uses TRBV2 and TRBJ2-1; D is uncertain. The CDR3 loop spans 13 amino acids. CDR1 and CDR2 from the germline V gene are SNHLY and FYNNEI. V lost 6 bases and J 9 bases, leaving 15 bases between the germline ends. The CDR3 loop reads CASRGEPVGEQFF. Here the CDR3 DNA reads TGTGCCAGCAGAGGAGAGCCCGTGGGTGAGCAGTTCTTC. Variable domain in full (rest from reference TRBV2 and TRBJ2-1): EPEVTQTPSHQVTQMGQEVILRCVPISNHLYFYWYRQILGQKVEFLVSFYNNEISEKSEIFDDQFSVERPDGSNFTLKIRSTKLEDSAMYFCASRGEPVGEQFFGPGTRLTVL.

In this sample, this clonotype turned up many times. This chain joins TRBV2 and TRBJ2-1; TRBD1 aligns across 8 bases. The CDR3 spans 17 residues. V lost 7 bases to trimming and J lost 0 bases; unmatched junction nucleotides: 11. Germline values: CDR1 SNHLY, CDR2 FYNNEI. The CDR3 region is CASKHRGKVSSYNEQFF. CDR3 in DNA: TGTGCCAGCAAGCACAGGGGGAAGGTGAGCTCCTACAATGAGCAGTTCTTC.